This note documents a single T cell receptor (beta chain) sequence. Its antigen is as yet unknown. Trimming pared 1 base from V and 1 base from J, leaving 14 bases between. The CDR3 consists of 16 residues. Germline-derived CDR1 and CDR2 are SGHDT and YYEEEE. The data stem from a study of lymphopenia after photon versus proton radiotherapy. Study conclusions and caveats: After the lymphocyte nadir, photon-treated repertoires showed oligoclonal expansion, especially of CD8+ Temra cells. Larger post-nadir TCR diversity loss correlated inversely with survival in deceased patients. Authors raise, but do not show, better survival with proton therapy. Under photons, naive T cells and diversity fell while effector/memory populations rose.

The assay was immunoSEQ multiplex PCR, and TCRdb's table has in-frame clones only and misses some. This sample has over 35,000 clones; around four fifths occur once, and the top ten carry roughly 25%. The receptor was derived from an older woman with pancreatic cancer. The chain is built from TRBV5-6 and TRBJ1-1; D might be TRBD1 (5 bases). Sequenced here: peripheral blood, sampled from a patient treated with proton-based radiotherapy. CDR3 region: CASSLTIGTPNTEAFF. In DNA form, the CDR3 reads TGTGCCAGCAGCTTGACAATCGGGACGCCGAACACTGAAGCTTTCTTT.